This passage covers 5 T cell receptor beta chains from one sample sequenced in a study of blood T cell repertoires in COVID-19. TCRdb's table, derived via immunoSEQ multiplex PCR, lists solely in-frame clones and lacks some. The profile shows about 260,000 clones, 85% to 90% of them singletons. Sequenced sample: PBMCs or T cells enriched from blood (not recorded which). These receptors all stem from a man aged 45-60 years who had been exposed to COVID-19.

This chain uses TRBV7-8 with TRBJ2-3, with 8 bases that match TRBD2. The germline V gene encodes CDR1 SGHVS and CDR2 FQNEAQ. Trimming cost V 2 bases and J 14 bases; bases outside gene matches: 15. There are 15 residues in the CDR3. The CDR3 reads CASSLSGTSGIRRYF. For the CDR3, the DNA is TGTGCCAGCAGCTTATCTGGTACTAGCGGAATACGGCGGTATTTT.

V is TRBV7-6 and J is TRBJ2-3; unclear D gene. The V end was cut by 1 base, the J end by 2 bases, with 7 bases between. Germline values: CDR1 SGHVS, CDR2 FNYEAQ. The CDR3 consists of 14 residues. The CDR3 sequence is CASSLDLITDTQYF. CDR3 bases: TGTGCCAGCAGCTTAGACCTAATCACAGATACGCAGTATTTT.

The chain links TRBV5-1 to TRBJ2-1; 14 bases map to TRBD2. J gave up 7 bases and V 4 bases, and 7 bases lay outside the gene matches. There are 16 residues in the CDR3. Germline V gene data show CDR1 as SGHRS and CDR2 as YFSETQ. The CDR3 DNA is TGCGCCAGCAGCCGGGGACTAGCGGGGGCCCAGAATGAGCAGTTCTTC. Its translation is CASSRGLAGAQNEQFF.

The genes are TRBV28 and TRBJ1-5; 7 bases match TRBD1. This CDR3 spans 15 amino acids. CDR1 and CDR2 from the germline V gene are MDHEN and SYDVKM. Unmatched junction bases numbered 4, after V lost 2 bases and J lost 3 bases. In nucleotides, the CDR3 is TGTGCCAGCAGTTTACCGGGACAGCTCAATCAGCCCCAGCATTTT. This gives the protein CASSLPGQLNQPQHF.

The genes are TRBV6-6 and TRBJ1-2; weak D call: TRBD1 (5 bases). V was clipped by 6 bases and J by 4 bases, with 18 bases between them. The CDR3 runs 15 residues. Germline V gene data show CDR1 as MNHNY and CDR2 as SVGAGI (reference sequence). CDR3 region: CASSGGRQGSYGYTF. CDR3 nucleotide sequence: TGTGCCAGCAGCGGGGGTCGCCAAGGCTCCTATGGCTACACCTTC.